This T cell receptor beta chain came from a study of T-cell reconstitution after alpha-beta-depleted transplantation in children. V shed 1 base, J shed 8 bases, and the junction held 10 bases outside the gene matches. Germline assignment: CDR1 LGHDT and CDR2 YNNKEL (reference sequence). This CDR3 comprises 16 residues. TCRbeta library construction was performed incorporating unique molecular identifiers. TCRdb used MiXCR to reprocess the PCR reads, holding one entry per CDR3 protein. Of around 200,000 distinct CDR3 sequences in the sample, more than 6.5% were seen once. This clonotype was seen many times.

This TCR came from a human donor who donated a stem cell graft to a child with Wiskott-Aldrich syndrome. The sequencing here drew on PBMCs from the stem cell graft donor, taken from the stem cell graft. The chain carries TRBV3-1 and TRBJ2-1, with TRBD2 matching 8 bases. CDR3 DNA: TGTGCCAGCAGCCAAGGACGGGAGGGTAGGGTTGATGAGCAGTTCTTC. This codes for CASSQGREGRVDEQFF.